The T cell receptor (beta chain) under discussion was sequenced for a study of OX40 agonist ivuxolimab in advanced cancers. At the level of the whole study: Ivuxolimab, which targeted the costimulatory receptor OX40 (CD134), was an agonistic, fully human IgG2 monoclonal antibody. Intravenous ivuxolimab was administered to patients every 2 weeks at six dose levels: 0.01, 0.1, 0.3, 1.5, 3 and 10 mg/kg. Of the roughly 51 patients in dose escalation, 19 had hepatocellular carcinoma, some 15 had melanoma, 9 had renal cell carcinoma and 9 had head and neck cancer. In the dose-escalation cohort, roughly 80% of patients were male, and the mean age was roughly 60 years, with a range of 23 to 79. Patients were allowed to have had prior anti-PD-1, anti-PD-L1 or anti-CTLA-4 therapy, and 30% to 40% of the dose-escalation patients had been treated with checkpoint inhibitors. Partial responses were achieved by three dose-escalation patients, of whom one had hepatocellular carcinoma and two had cutaneous melanoma. Peripheral TCRbeta sequencing was intended to test whether TCR sequence diversity was altered and clonal T-cell expansion was caused by ivuxolimab. The paper covers the monotherapy dose-escalation part of the phase I ivuxolimab trial, which included N ≈ 50 patients. Overall study outcomes, separate from this receptor: The antigen specificity of the peripheral T cells that underwent clonal expansion was not determined. Low levels of normalized T-cell clonal expansion were also seen in some patients who did not respond. Partial responders in the 0.1-3.0 mg/kg groups had among the lowest normalized peripheral clonal expansion, especially among CD8+ T cells. At doses from 0.1 to 3.0 mg/kg, clonal expansion was seen in both CD4+ and CD8+ blood T cells between baseline and week 6. On average, CD8+ T cells showed more expanded clones than CD4+ T cells after ivuxolimab.

V loses 4 bases, J loses 2 bases, and the germline ends lie 12 bases apart. The CDR3 numbers 14 residues from cysteine through phenylalanine. The DNA shown is the 42-base CDR3, in frame from base 1. As encoded in the germline V gene, CDR1 is SGHRS while CDR2 is YFSETQ. Genomic DNA was isolated from the sorted cells so that the TCRbeta CDR3 region could be sequenced. TCRbeta CDR3 regions were sequenced using the immunoSEQ Assay. This is the immuneACCESS table as TCRdb keeps it, with only in-frame sequences that have V and J called. A part of the clones is gone; compared with another copy, unresolved V genes explain less than half, and the rest is unexplained. The sample table contains tens of thousands of clones; only one count was recorded for about nine tenths of them. About 1.3% of the sample goes to the ten largest clones. The trial excluded patients who had a history of autoimmune disease or who were on systemic immunosuppression. Peripheral blood for TCR sequencing was collected from all dose cohorts at baseline, on cycle 4 day 1, and on cycle 7 day 1. Samples were obtained from an open-label, multicenter, first-in-human phase I dose-escalation trial of ivuxolimab. Adults with locally advanced or metastatic melanoma, renal cell carcinoma, hepatocellular carcinoma or head and neck squamous cell carcinoma were enrolled in the trial. Before TCR sequencing, CD4+ T cells and CD8+ T cells were sorted from peripheral blood as separate populations.

Turning to this clone: Its antigen is still unknown. The sample holds no much larger clone one base away, and base qualities are not on file.

The receptor comes from an adult with an advanced solid tumor such as melanoma, head and neck, liver or kidney cancer. The rearrangement joined TRBV5-1 to TRBJ2-5; TRBD1 is perhaps the D gene, given 7 matching bases. The starting material was CD4+ or CD8+ T cells sorted from blood, obtained in a trial of the OX40 agonist ivuxolimab. The CDR3 in this case is CASSGGTAQETQYF. The nucleotides are TGCGCCAGCAGCGGGGGGACAGCTCAAGAGACCCAGTACTTC.